The T cell receptor beta chain described here comes from a study of blood T cell repertoires in COVID-19. Study background: There were acute and convalescent COVID-19 samples, and they came from the United States, Italy and Spain. T cells, B-cell-depleted T cells, or PBMCs provided the cDNA or gDNA that served as material.

V lost 0 bases and J lost 0, with 8 bases in between. The CDR3 spans 16 residues. The germline gives CDR1 SGHTA, CDR2 FQGNSA. In the original analysis: Quantification of nucleated cells was approximated via reference gene primer amplification. Profiling relied on immunoSEQ multiplex PCR, and the TCRdb table lists in-frame clones only, not all of them. V, J and clone size were drawn from that table, and D and trimming were deduced from the DNA. This sample has 90,000 to 150,000 clones, with approximately 83% found just once. The J gene is TRBJ1-4, the V gene TRBV7-2; D might be TRBD1 (6 bases). The sequenced material came from peripheral blood. This clonotype was obtained from a man at least 80 years old with acute or convalescent COVID-19. The DNA for the CDR3 is TGTGCCAGCAGCTTAGCCCGGACAGCAACTAATGAAAAACTGTTTTTT. Translating gives CASSLARTATNEKLFF.